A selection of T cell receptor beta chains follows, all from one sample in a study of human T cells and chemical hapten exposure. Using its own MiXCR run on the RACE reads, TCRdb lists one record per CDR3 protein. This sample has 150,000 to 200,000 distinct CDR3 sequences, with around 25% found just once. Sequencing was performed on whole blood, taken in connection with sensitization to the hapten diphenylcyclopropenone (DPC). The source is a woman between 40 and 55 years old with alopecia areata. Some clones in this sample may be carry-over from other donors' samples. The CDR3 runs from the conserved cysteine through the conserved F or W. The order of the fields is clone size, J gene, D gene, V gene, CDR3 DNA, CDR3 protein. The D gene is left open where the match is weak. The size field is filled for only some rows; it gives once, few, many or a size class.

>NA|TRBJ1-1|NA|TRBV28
TGTGCCAGCAGCACGGGCGGGGGCGCTGCAGACACTGAAGCTTTCTTT
CASSTGGGAADTEAFF
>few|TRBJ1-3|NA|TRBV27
TGTGCCAGCAGTTTAAGGAGGGCTGGAAACACCATATATTTT
CASSLRRAGNTIYF
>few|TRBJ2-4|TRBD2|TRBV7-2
TGTGCCAGCAGCTTTGTCGGGAGGGGGGCCAAAAACATTCAGTACTTC
CASSFVGRGAKNIQYF
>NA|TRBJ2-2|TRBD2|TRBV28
TGTGCCAGCAGTGCCGGACTAGCGGGGGTAATCGCGAACACCGGGGAGCTGTTTTTT
CASSAGLAGVIANTGELFF
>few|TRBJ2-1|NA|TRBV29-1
TGCAGCGTTGAAGATGGAACCAATGAGCAGTTCTTC
CSVEDGTNEQFF
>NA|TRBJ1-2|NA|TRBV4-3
TGCGCCAGCAGCCCGGATTGGGGCTATGGCTACACCTTC
CASSPDWGYGYTF
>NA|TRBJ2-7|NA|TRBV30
TGTGCCTGGAGTGTAGTCTACGAGCAGTACTTC
CAWSVVYEQYF
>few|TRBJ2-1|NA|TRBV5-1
TGCGCCAGCAGCTTCGCTGCCGTGGGCGGCAATGAGCAGTTCTTC
CASSFAAVGGNEQFF
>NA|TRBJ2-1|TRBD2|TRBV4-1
TGCGCCAGCAGCCAGGAAGGGACTAGCGGGAGGAGACCTTTCTTC
CASSQEGTSGRRPFF
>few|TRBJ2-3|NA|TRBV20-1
TGCAGTGCTCCGGGGGAGCGAGGCACAGATACGCAGTATTTT
CSAPGERGTDTQYF
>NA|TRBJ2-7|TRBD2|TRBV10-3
TGTGCCATCAGCGGGACTAGCGGGAGAGAGACATACGAGCAGTACTTC
CAISGTSGRETYEQYF
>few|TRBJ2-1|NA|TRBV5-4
TGTGCCAGCAGCTTTACCCTGGGTAGCAATGAGCAGTTCTTC
CASSFTLGSNEQFF
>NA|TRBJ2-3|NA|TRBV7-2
TGTGCCAGCAGCTTAGGGGGGAGGCGATTAGGAGATACGCAGTATTTT
CASSLGGRRLGDTQYF
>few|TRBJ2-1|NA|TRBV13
TGTGCCAGCAGCAGAGGGAGACCTCAACCTGAGCAGTTCTTC
CASSRGRPQPEQFF
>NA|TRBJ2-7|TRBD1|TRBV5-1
TGCGCCAGCAGCCTAGGACAGGGGAACCACGAGCAGTACTTC
CASSLGQGNHEQYF
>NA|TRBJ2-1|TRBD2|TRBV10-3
TGTGCCATCAGTGATCCAGCGGGAGGGGGTGAGCAGTTCTTC
CAISDPAGGGEQFF
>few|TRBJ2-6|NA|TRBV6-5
TGTGCCAGCAGTTACTGGGGCTCTGGGGCCAACGTCCTGACTTTC
CASSYWGSGANVLTF
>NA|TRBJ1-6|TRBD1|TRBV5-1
TGCGCCAGCAGGGAGACAGGGAATAATTCACCCCTCCACTTT
CASRETGNNSPLHF
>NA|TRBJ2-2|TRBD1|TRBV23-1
TGCGCCAGCAGTCATTGGACAGGGGGCAGATCGTCCGGGGAGCTGTTTTTT
CASSHWTGGRSSGELFF
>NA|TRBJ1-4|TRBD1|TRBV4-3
TGCGCCAGCAGCCAAGATTGGGGGACAGGGTCCGAAAAACTGTTTTTT
CASSQDWGTGSEKLFF
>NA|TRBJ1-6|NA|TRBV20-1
TGCAGTGCTCGACAGGCCGATAATTCACCCCTCCACTTT
CSARQADNSPLHF
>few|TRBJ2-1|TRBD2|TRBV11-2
TGTGCCAGCAGCACGTACAAAGGGAGGGCCATGGATGAGCAGTTCTTC
CASSTYKGRAMDEQFF
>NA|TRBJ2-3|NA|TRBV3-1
TGTGCCAGCAGCCCCGTGGGGGGTACGGATACGCAGTATTTT
CASSPVGGTDTQYF
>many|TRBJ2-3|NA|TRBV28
TGTGCCAGCAGTTCGTTACAGGGCCTACGCTCTACAGATACGCAGTATTTT
CASSSLQGLRSTDTQYF
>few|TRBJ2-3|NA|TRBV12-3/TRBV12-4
TGTGCCAGCTCACCCCAAGATACGCAGTATTTT
CASSPQDTQYF
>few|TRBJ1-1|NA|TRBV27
TGTGCCAGCAGTTTACGGGTGGTAACTGAAGCTTTCTTT
CASSLRVVTEAFF
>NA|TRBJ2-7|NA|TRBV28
TGTGCCAGCAGTTCCTACCCTACTGGACTGTACGAGCAGTACTTC
CASSSYPTGLYEQYF
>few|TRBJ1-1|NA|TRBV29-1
TGCAGCGCCGGAGAACAGGGTGAAGCTTTCTTT
CSAGEQGEAFF
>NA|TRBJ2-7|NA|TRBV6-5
TGTGCCAGCAGCAGAGCGGGTACCTCCTACGAGCAGTACTTC
CASSRAGTSYEQYF
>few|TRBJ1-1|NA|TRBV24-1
TGTGCCACCAGTGATCGGGGGAGAGCTTTCTTT
CATSDRGRAFF
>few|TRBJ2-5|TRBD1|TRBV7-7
TGTGCTAGCAGCCAGGGACAGGGGGGTGAGACCCAGTACTTC
CASSQGQGGETQYF
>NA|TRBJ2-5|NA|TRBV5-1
TGCGCCAGCAGCTCCCGCCCCACAGGACAAGAGACCCAGTACTTC
CASSSRPTGQETQYF
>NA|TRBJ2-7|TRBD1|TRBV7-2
TGTGCCAGCAGCTCCCCACGGGGACAGGGGCGGGAGCAGTACTTC
CASSSPRGQGREQYF
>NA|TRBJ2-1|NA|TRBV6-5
TGTGCCAGCAGTAACCGACTCGAAACTCCGAGGGGTGAGCAGTTCTTC
CASSNRLETPRGEQFF
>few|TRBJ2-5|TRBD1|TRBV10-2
TGCGCCAGCAGCGAACAGGGGGAGACCCAGTACTTC
CASSEQGETQYF
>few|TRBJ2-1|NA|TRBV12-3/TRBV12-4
TGTGCCAGCAGGTCGACTGATAATGAGCAGTTCTTC
CASRSTDNEQFF
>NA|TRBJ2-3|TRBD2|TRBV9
TGTGCCAGCAGCGCGGGACTAGACGTCACAGATACGCAGTATTTT
CASSAGLDVTDTQYF
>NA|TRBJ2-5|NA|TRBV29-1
TGCAGCGTCCAGGGGCCGGAAGAGACCCAGTACTTC
CSVQGPEETQYF
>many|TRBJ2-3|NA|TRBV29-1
TGCAGCGTCCACGGAGCGGGCTACACAGATACGCAGTATTTT
CSVHGAGYTDTQYF
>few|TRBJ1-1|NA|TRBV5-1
TGCGCCAGCAGCCTTGGTGTCGGACGGATGAACACTGAAGCTTTCTTT
CASSLGVGRMNTEAFF
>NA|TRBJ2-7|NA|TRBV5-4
TGTGCCAGCAGCTTGCTGGCCAATCCGGGGGAGCAGTACTTC
CASSLLANPGEQYF
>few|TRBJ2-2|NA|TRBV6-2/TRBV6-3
TGTGCCAGCAGTTACTTACATCGGGGCGGGGAGCTGTTTTTT
CASSYLHRGGELFF
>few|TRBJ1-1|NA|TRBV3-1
TGTGCCAGCAGCCAAGACAGGACCCCCCCCCCGCGTGAAGCTTTCTTT
CASSQDRTPPPREAFF
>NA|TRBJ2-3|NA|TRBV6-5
TGTGCCAGCAGTTATAGGATGGGCGGCACAGATACGCAGTATTTT
CASSYRMGGTDTQYF
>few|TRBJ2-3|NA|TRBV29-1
TGCAGCGTTGAAGTTGTGGCGGCCACAGATACGCAGTATTTT
CSVEVVAATDTQYF
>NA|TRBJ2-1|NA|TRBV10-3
TGTGCCATCAGGGGGGGGACAGGCTACAATGAGCAGTTCTTC
CAIRGGTGYNEQFF
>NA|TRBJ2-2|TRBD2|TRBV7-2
TGTGCCAGCAGCCCGCTGCGGACTAGCACCGGGGAGCTGTTTTTT
CASSPLRTSTGELFF
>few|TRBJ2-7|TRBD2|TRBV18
TGTGCCAGCTCACCCTCGCGGGAGTCAGGGCCTTACGAGCAGTACTTC
CASSPSRESGPYEQYF
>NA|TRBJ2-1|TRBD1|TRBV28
TGTGCCAGCAGCACGGGGGGGACAGGGGGCGCTGAGCAGTTCTTC
CASSTGGTGGAEQFF
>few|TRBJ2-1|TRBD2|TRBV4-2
TGTGCCAGCAGCCAAGTTGCTAGCGGGACCGAGCAGTTCTTC
CASSQVASGTEQFF
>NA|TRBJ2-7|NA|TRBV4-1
TGCGCCAGCAGCCACCGACACGGCCCCTACGAGCAGTACTTC
CASSHRHGPYEQYF